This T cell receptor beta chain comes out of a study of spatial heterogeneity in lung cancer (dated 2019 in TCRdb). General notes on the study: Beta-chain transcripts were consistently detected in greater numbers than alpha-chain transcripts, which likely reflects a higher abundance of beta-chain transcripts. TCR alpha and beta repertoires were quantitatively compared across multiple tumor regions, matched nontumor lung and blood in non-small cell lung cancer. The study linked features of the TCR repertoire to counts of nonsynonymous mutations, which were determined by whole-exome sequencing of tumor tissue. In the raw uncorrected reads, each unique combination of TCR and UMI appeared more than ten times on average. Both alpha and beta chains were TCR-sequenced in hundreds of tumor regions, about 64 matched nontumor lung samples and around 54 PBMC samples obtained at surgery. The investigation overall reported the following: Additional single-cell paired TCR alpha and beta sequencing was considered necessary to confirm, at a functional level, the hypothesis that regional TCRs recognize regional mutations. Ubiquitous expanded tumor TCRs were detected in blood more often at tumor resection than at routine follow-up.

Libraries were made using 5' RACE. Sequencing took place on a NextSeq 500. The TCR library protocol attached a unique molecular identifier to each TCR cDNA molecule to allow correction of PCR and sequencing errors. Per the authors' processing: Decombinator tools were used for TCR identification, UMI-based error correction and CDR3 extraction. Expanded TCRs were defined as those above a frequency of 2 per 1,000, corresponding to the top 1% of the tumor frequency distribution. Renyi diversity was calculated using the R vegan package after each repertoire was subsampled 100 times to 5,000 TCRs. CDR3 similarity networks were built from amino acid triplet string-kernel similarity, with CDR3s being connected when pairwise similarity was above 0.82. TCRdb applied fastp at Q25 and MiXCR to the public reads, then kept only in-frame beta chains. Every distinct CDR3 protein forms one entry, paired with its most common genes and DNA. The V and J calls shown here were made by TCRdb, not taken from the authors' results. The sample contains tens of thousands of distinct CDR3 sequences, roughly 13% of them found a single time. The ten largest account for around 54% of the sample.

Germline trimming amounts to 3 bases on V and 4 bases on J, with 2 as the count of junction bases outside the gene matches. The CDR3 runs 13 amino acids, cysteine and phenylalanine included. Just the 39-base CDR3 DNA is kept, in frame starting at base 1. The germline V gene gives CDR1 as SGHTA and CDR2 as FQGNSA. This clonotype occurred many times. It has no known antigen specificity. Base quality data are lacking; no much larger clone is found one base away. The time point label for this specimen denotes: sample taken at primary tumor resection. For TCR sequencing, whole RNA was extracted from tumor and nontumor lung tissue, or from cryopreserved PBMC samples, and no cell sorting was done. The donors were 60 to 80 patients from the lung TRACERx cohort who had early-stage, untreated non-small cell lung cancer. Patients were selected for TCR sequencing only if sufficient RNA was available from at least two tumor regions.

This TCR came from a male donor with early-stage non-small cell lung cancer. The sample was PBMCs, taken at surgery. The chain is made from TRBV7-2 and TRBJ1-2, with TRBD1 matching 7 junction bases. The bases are TGTGCCAGCAGCTTGGGACAGTTCTATGGCTACACCTTC. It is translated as CASSLGQFYGYTF.